This T cell receptor beta chain emerged from a study of T cell changes during pregnancy in multiple sclerosis. TCRdb keeps only in-frame clones here, not all; method: immunoSEQ multiplex PCR. The sample consists of 60,000 to 75,000 clones, approximately 90% of them appearing once. From germline, CDR1 is WSHSY and CDR2 SAAADI. The CDR3 consists of 12 residues. The germline V and J ends were trimmed by 2 bases and 10 bases, with 9 bases remaining between them. The receptor was isolated from a female donor in good health, enrolled as a control in a pregnancy study. The material sequenced was peripheral blood, taken in the second trimester of pregnancy. This rearrangement joins TRBV10-2 to TRBJ2-1; D is perhaps TRBD1 (5 bases). The CDR3 reads CASSEQGIEQFF. In DNA form, the CDR3 reads TGCGCCAGCAGTGAGCAGGGAATAGAGCAGTTCTTC.